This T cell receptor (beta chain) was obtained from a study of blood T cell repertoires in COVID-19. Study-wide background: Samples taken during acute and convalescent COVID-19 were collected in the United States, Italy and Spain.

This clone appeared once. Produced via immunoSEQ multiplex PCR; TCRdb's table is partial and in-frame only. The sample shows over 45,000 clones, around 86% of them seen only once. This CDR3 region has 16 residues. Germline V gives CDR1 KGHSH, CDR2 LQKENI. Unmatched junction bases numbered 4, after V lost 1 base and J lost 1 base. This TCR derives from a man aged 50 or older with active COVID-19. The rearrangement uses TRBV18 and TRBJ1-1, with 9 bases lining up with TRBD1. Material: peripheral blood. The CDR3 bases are TGTGCCAGCTCACCACGACAGGGGGACGGGAACACTGAAGCTTTCTTT. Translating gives CASSPRQGDGNTEAFF.